A selection of T cell receptor beta chains follows, all from one sample in a study of T-cell reconstitution after alpha-beta-depleted transplantation in children. TCRdb re-analysed the PCR reads in MiXCR, keeping a single row per CDR3 protein. The sample has about 160,000 distinct CDR3 sequences, 11% seen once. The sequencing here drew on PBMCs, taken before TCRalphabeta/CD19-depleted stem cell transplant. These receptors were collected from a boy aged 2 to 10 with acute myeloid leukemia, due to receive a stem cell transplant. CDR3s include the opening cysteine and the closing phenylalanine or tryptophan. Fields, in order: J gene, clone size, V gene, D gene, CDR3 protein, CDR3 DNA. A D gene is named only where the DNA matches it firmly. Not every row has a clone size; where given, it reads once, few, many or a size class.

j_gene: TRBJ1-2; abundance: many; v_gene: TRBV12-3/TRBV12-4; d_gene: -; CDR3aa: CASGHPGGEGYTF; CDR3nt: TGTGCCAGCGGGCATCCCGGGGGGGAAGGCTACACCTTC
j_gene: TRBJ1-4; abundance: many; v_gene: TRBV10-3; d_gene: TRBD1; CDR3aa: CAISENRGGTNEKLFF; CDR3nt: TGTGCCATCAGTGAAAACAGGGGTGGAACTAATGAAAAACTGTTTTTT
j_gene: TRBJ2-7; abundance: few; v_gene: TRBV18; d_gene: -; CDR3aa: CASSPGRVHEQYF; CDR3nt: TGTGCCAGCTCACCCGGACGAGTACACGAGCAGTACTTC
j_gene: TRBJ2-7; abundance: many; v_gene: TRBV20-1; d_gene: TRBD2; CDR3aa: CSVRGLAGGEQYF; CDR3nt: TGCAGTGTCAGGGGGCTAGCGGGAGGCGAGCAGTACTTC
j_gene: TRBJ2-1; abundance: many; v_gene: TRBV6-2/TRBV6-3; d_gene: TRBD2; CDR3aa: CASSYQTSGTYYNEQFF; CDR3nt: TGTGCCAGCAGTTATCAGACTAGCGGGACGTATTACAATGAGCAGTTCTTC
j_gene: TRBJ2-5; abundance: -; v_gene: TRBV19; d_gene: -; CDR3aa: CASSPGKQETQYF; CDR3nt: TGTGCCAGTAGTCCCGGGAAGCAAGAGACCCAGTACTTC
j_gene: TRBJ1-1; abundance: many; v_gene: TRBV11-2; d_gene: TRBD1; CDR3aa: CASSLVETGGTEAFF; CDR3nt: TGTGCCAGCAGCTTAGTCGAGACAGGGGGCACTGAAGCTTTCTTT
j_gene: TRBJ1-1; abundance: many; v_gene: TRBV29-1; d_gene: -; CDR3aa: CSVELQMNTEAFF; CDR3nt: TGCAGCGTTGAGTTACAGATGAACACTGAAGCTTTCTTT
j_gene: TRBJ2-2; abundance: many; v_gene: TRBV20-1; d_gene: TRBD2; CDR3aa: CSAAAPRRLRERNTGELFF; CDR3nt: TGCAGTGCTGCCGCCCCTCGCCGTTTGCGGGAGAGAAACACCGGGGAGCTGTTTTTT
j_gene: TRBJ1-6; abundance: many; v_gene: TRBV28; d_gene: -; CDR3aa: CASSPQGYRAPLHF; CDR3nt: TGTGCCAGCAGCCCCCAAGGGTATAGGGCTCCCCTCCACTTT
j_gene: TRBJ2-5; abundance: medium-sized; v_gene: TRBV12-3/TRBV12-4; d_gene: -; CDR3aa: CASSPPQPAGGAQYF; CDR3nt: TGTGCCAGCAGCCCCCCGCAGCCAGCCGGAGGAGCCCAGTACTTC
j_gene: TRBJ2-2; abundance: many; v_gene: TRBV7-9; d_gene: -; CDR3aa: CASSLWGTDTGELFF; CDR3nt: TGTGCCAGCAGCTTGTGGGGGACCGACACCGGGGAGCTGTTTTTT
j_gene: TRBJ2-1; abundance: many; v_gene: TRBV10-3; d_gene: -; CDR3aa: CAISESSVDEQFF; CDR3nt: TGTGCCATCAGTGAGAGTAGCGTCGATGAGCAGTTCTTC
j_gene: TRBJ2-7; abundance: many; v_gene: TRBV6-5; d_gene: -; CDR3aa: CASSYVGEQYF; CDR3nt: TGTGCCAGCAGTTATGTTGGGGAGCAGTACTTC
j_gene: TRBJ1-6; abundance: many; v_gene: TRBV20-1; d_gene: TRBD1; CDR3aa: CSAREGQTYSPLHF; CDR3nt: TGCAGTGCTAGAGAGGGACAGACCTATTCACCCCTCCACTTT
j_gene: TRBJ2-7; abundance: many; v_gene: TRBV10-3; d_gene: -; CDR3aa: CAISEGGGEYYEQYF; CDR3nt: TGTGCCATCAGTGAAGGCGGGGGCGAATACTACGAGCAGTACTTC